The table lists the clone carrying this T cell receptor beta chain with a count of one. Original data processing: Amplification of reference gene primers provided the estimated nucleated cell counts. Produced via immunoSEQ multiplex PCR; TCRdb's table is partial and in-frame only. The D gene and trimming were derived from the DNA, and the V and J assignments and clone size from that table. The sample contains around 260,000 clones, more than 70% of which appear only once. The record originates from a study of blood T cell repertoires in COVID-19. Background on the study: PBMCs, B-cell-depleted T cells, or T cells provided the cDNA or gDNA that made up the material.

The V end lost 6 bases, the J end lost 10 bases, and 18 bases lay between the germline ends. This CDR3 region has 13 residues. Germline lookup yields CDR1 MDHEN and CDR2 SYDVKM. Material for sequencing was peripheral blood. This clonotype was sampled from a woman in her fifties or sixties with acute or convalescent COVID-19. The gene calls are TRBV28 and TRBJ1-1, with unresolved D. The chain's CDR3 is CASRIGVGIVAFF. The DNA of the CDR3 is TGTGCCAGCAGGATAGGAGTTGGTATAGTAGCTTTCTTT. Filled out from reference TRBV28 and TRBJ1-1, the complete variable domain reads DVKVTQSSRYLVKRTGEKVFLECVQDMDHENMFWYRQDPGLGLRLIYFSYDVKMKEKGDIPEGYSVSREKKERFSLILESASTNQTSMYLCASRIGVGIVAFFGQGTRLTVV.